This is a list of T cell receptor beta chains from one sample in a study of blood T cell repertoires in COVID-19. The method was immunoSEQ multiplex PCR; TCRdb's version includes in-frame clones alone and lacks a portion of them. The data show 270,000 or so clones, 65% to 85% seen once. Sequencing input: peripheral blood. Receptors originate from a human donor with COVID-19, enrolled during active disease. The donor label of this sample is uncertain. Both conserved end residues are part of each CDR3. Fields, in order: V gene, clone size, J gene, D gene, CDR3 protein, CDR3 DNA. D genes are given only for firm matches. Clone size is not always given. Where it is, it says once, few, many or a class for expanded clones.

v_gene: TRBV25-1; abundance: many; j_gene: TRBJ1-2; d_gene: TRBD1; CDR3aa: CASSGIQGHTF; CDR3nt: TGTGCCAGCAGTGGAATACAGGGGCACACCTTC
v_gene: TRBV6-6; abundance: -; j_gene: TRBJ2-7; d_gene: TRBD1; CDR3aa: CASSFSQTGERQYF; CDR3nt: TGTGCCAGCAGTTTTTCTCAGACAGGGGAAAGGCAGTACTTC
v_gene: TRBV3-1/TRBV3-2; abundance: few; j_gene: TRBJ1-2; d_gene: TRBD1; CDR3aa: CASSHPDRGKGYGYTF; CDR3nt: TGTGCCAGCAGCCATCCGGACAGGGGGAAGGGCTATGGCTACACCTTC
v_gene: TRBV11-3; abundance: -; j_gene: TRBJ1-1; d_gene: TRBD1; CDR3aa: CASSLDGDRAGTEAFF; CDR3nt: TGTGCCAGCAGCTTAGACGGGGACAGGGCGGGCACTGAAGCTTTCTTT
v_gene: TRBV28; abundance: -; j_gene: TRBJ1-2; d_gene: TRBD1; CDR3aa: CASSLNGQVEYYGYTF; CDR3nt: TGTGCCAGCAGTTTAAACGGACAGGTCGAGTACTATGGCTACACCTTC
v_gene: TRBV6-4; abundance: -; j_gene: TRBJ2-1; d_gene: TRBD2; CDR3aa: CASSDSGLAGANEQFF; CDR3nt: TGTGCCAGCAGTGACTCAGGGCTAGCGGGAGCGAATGAGCAGTTCTTC
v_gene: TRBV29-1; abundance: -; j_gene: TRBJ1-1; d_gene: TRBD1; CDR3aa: CSVRQGAPNEAFF; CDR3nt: TGCAGCGTTAGACAGGGGGCTCCTAATGAAGCTTTCTTT
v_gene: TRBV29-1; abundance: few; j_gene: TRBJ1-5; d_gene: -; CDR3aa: CSARTAGQPQHF; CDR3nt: TGCAGCGCTAGGACCGCGGGGCAGCCCCAGCATTTT
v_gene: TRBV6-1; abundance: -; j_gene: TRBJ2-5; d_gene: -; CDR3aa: CASSEAPGEGVTQYF; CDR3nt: TGTGCCAGCAGTGAAGCGCCGGGAGAAGGGGTGACCCAGTACTTC
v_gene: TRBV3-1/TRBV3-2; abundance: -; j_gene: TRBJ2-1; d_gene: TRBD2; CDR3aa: CASSQAGGGSYNEQFF; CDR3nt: TGTGCCAGCAGCCAAGCTGGCGGGGGCTCCTACAATGAGCAGTTCTTC
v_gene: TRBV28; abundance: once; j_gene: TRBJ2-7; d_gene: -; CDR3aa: CASSPGGTGTYEQYF; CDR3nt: TGTGCCAGCAGTCCGGGGGGGACAGGGACCTACGAGCAGTACTTC
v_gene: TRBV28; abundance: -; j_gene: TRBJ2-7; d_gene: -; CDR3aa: CASSLPLQGHEQYF; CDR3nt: TGTGCCAGCAGTTTACCTTTACAGGGCCACGAGCAGTACTTC
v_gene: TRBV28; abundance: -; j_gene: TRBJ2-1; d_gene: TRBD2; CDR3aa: CATLLAGSYNEQFF; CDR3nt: TGTGCCACCCTTCTAGCGGGTTCATACAATGAGCAGTTCTTC
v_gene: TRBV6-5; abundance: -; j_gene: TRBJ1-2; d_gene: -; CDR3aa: CASSQTGVGGYTF; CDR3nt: TGTGCCAGCAGCCAGACAGGCGTCGGCGGCTACACCTTC
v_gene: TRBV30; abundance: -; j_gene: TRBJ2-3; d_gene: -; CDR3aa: CAWSPPERYTDTQYF; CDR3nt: TGTGCCTGGAGCCCACCCGAGCGTTACACAGATACGCAGTATTTT
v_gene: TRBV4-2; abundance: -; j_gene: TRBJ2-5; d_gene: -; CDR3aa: CASSGGETQYF; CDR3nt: TGTGCCAGCAGCGGGGGGGAGACCCAGTACTTC
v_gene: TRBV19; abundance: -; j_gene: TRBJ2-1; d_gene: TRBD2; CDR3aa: CASSITSGSHIYNEQFF; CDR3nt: TGTGCCAGTAGTATAACTAGCGGGAGTCATATCTACAATGAGCAGTTCTTC
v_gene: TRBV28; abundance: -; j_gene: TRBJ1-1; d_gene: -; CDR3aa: CASTGTEAFF; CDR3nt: TGTGCCAGCACGGGCACTGAAGCTTTCTTT
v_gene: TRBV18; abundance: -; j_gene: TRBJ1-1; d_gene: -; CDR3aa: CASSPPLAGVNTEAFF; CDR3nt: TGTGCCAGCTCACCACCTTTGGCAGGGGTGAACACTGAAGCTTTCTTT
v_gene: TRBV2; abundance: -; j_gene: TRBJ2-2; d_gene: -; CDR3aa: CASSGNRASGELFF; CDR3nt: TGTGCCAGCAGTGGAAACAGGGCGAGCGGGGAGCTGTTTTTT
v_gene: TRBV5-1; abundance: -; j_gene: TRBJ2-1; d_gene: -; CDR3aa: CASSSGGRILDNEQFF; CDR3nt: TGCGCCAGCAGCTCGGGCGGGCGTATCTTAGACAATGAGCAGTTCTTC
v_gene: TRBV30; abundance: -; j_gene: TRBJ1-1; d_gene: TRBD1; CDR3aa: CAWTLGQQNTEAFF; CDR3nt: TGTGCCTGGACTTTGGGACAGCAGAACACTGAAGCTTTCTTT
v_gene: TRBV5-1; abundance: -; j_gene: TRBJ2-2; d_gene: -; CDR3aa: CASSLVLEEGELFF; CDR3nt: TGCGCCAGCAGCTTGGTTCTCGAGGAAGGGGAGCTGTTTTTT
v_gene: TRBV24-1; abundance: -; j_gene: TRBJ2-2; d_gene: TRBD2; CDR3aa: CATSGFLAGDNGELFF; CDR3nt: TGTGCCACCAGTGGCTTCCTAGCGGGAGACAATGGGGAGCTGTTTTTT
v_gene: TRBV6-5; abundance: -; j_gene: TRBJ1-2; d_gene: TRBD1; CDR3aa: CASSPQGARGGYTF; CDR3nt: TGTGCCAGCAGCCCACAGGGGGCGCGAGGCGGCTACACCTTC
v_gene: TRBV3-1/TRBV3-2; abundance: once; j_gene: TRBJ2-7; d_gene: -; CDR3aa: CASSQDRVYEQYF; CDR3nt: TGTGCCAGCAGCCAAGATCGGGTCTACGAGCAGTACTTC
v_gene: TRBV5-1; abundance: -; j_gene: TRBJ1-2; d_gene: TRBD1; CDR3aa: CASSSGTANYGYTF; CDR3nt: TGCGCCAGCAGCTCCGGGACAGCCAACTATGGCTACACCTTC